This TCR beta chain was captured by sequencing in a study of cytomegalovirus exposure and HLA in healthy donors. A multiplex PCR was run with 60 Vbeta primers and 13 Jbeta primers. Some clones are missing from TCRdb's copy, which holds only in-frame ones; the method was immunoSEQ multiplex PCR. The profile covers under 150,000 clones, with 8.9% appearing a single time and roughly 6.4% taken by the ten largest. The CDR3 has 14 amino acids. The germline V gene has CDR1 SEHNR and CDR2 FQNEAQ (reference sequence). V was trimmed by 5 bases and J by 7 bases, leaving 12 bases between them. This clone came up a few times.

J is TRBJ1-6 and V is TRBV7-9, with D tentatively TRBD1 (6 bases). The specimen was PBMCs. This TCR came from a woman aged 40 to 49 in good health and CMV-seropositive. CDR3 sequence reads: CASSVGQQNSPLHF. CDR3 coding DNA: TGTGCCAGCAGCGTAGGACAGCAAAATTCACCCCTCCACTTT.